Described below is a single TCR beta chain sequence and its context. The data belong to a study of graft-versus-host responses after intestinal transplantation. General study points: Researchers found GvH clones in recipient marrow, and some showed up first in ileum or blood.

Assay used: immunoSEQ multiplex PCR; TCRdb lists only in-frame clones, some missing. The sample records around 19,000 clones, about half being singletons. Trimming took off 6 bases at V and 5 bases at J, with 11 bases between the two ends. The germline V gene has CDR1 MNHNS and CDR2 SASEGT. This CDR3 contains 14 residues. This receptor was taken from a human patient who received an intestinal transplant. This specimen was alloreactive CD4+ T cells from a mixed lymphocyte reaction culture, taken before intestinal transplant. The sample's subset: CFSE-low proliferating T cells sorted from roughly six-day pre-transplant mixed lymphocyte reaction (GvH or HvG direction). The chain employs TRBV6-1 and TRBJ1-6; D is possibly TRBD1 (5 bases). The DNA of the CDR3 is TGTGCCAGCAGGCGGGACGGGAATAATTCACCCCTCCACTTT. Its protein product is CASRRDGNNSPLHF.